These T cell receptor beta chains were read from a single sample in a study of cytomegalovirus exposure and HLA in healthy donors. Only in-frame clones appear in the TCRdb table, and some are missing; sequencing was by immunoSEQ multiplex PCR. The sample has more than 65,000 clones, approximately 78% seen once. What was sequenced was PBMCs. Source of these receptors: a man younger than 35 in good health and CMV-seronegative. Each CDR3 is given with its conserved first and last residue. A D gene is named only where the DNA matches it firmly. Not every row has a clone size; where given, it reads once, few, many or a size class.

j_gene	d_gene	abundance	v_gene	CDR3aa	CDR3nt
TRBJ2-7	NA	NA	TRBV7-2	CASSLWGNNYEQYF	TGTGCCAGCAGCTTATGGGGCAATAACTACGAGCAGTACTTC
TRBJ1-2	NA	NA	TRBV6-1	CASSEQGIGHTF	TGTGCCAGCAGTGAACAGGGGATCGGGCACACCTTC
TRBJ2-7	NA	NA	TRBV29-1	CSILYEQYF	TGCAGCATCCTCTACGAGCAGTACTTC
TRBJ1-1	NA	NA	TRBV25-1	CASEGVRGGNTEAFF	TGTGCCAGCGAGGGGGTTAGGGGGGGAAACACTGAAGCTTTCTTT
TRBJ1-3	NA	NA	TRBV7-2	CASSPWSGGGNTIYF	TGTGCCAGCAGCCCCTGGTCGGGTGGCGGAAACACCATATATTTT
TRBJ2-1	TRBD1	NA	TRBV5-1	CASSPRLDRDSIYNEQFF	TGCGCCAGCAGCCCGCGCCTTGACCGGGACAGTATCTACAATGAGCAGTTCTTC
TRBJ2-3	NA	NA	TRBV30	CAWSLSGDTQYF	TGTGCCTGGAGTCTCAGCGGGGATACGCAGTATTTT
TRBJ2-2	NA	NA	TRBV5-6	CASSLAGNTGELFF	TGTGCCAGCAGCTTGGCGGGGAACACCGGGGAGCTGTTTTTT
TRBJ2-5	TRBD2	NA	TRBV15	CATSRDQAGVQETQYF	TGTGCCACCAGCAGAGATCAGGCGGGGGTACAAGAGACCCAGTACTTC
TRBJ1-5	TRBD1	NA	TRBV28	CASSLSLDRVNQPQHF	TGTGCCAGCAGTTTATCCCTTGACAGGGTGAATCAGCCCCAGCATTTT
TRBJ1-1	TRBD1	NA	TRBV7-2	CASSSAVHGWTGVPNTEAFF	TGTGCCAGCAGCTCAGCCGTCCATGGTTGGACAGGGGTTCCGAACACTGAAGCTTTCTTT
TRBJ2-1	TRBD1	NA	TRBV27	CASSLFGTGGGEQFF	TGTGCCAGCAGTTTATTTGGGACAGGGGGCGGTGAGCAGTTCTTC
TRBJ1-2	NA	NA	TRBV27	CASLSHGEDYGYTF	TGTGCCAGCTTAAGCCACGGGGAGGACTATGGCTACACCTTC
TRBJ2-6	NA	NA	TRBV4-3	CASSQAPGGSANVLTF	TGCGCCAGCAGCCAAGCCCCCGGGGGATCGGCCAACGTCCTGACTTTC
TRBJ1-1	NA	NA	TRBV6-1	CASSVNRGPEAFF	TGTGCCAGCAGTGTTAACCGGGGTCCTGAAGCTTTCTTT
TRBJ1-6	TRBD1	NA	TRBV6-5	CASTIQTGDSPLHF	TGTGCCAGCACCATCCAGACAGGGGATTCACCCCTCCACTTT
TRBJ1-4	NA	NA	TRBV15	CATSRDQKGGEKLFF	TGTGCCACCAGCAGAGATCAGAAAGGGGGTGAAAAACTGTTTTTT
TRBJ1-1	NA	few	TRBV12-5	CASGLGLNTEAFF	TGTGCTAGTGGTTTGGGGCTGAACACTGAAGCTTTCTTT
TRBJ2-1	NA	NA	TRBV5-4	CASSSRLVVGGDEQFF	TGTGCCAGCAGCTCCCGACTAGTAGTTGGGGGTGATGAGCAGTTCTTC
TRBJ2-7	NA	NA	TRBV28	CASSLVIGVRSSYEQYF	TGTGCCAGCAGTTTAGTGATAGGGGTACGGAGCTCCTACGAGCAGTACTTC
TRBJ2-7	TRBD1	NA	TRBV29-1	CSVKRAGRGSSLYEQYF	TGCAGCGTTAAACGCGCGGGCAGGGGGTCATCCCTCTACGAGCAGTACTTC
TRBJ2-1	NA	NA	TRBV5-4	CASSRSLLSSYNEQFF	TGTGCCAGCAGCCGAAGTTTACTGAGCTCCTACAATGAGCAGTTCTTC
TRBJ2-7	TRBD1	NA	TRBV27	CASSRTGSSYEQYF	TGTGCCAGCAGTCGGACAGGCTCTTCCTACGAGCAGTACTTC
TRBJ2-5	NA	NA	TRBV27	CASSNTDQETQYF	TGTGCCAGCAGTAATACAGATCAAGAGACCCAGTACTTC
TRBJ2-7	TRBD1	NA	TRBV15	CATSSGQGEYEQYF	TGTGCCACCAGCAGCGGACAGGGGGAATACGAGCAGTACTTC
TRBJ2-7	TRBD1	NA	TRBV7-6	CASSSNPTTGNSYEQYF	TGTGCCAGCAGCTCGAACCCTACGACAGGGAACTCCTACGAGCAGTACTTC
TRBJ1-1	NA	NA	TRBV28	CASSPPTAGNTEAFF	TGTGCCAGCAGTCCACCGACGGCGGGAAACACTGAAGCTTTCTTT
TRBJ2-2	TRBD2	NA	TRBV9	CASSVEILAGGGTGELFF	TGTGCCAGCAGCGTAGAAATACTAGCGGGAGGTGGCACCGGGGAGCTGTTTTTT
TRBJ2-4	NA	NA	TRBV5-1	CASSLAGDSYKNIQYF	TGCGCCAGCAGCTTGGCCGGGGATTCTTACAAAAACATTCAGTACTTC
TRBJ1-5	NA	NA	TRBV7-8	CASSVKRVSNQPQHF	TGTGCCAGCAGCGTGAAGAGAGTTAGCAATCAGCCCCAGCATTTT
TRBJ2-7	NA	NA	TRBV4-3	CASSQEGTYYEQYF	TGCGCCAGCAGCCAAGAGGGGACATACTACGAGCAGTACTTC
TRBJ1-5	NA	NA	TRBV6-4	CASSPQTGGQPQHF	TGTGCCAGCAGTCCTCAGACGGGTGGTCAGCCCCAGCATTTT
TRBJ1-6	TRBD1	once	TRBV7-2	CASSPNRGRNSPLHF	TGTGCCAGCAGCCCCAACAGGGGGCGGAATTCACCCCTCCACTTT
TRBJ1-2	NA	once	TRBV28	CASSTANYGYTF	TGTGCCAGCAGTACGGCTAACTATGGCTACACCTTC
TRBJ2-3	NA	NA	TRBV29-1	CSVRQGKGTQYF	TGCAGCGTTAGGCAGGGGAAGGGTACGCAGTATTTT
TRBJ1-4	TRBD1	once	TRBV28	CASSGRDRGGEKLFF	TGTGCCAGCAGTGGCAGGGACAGGGGAGGGGAAAAACTGTTTTTT
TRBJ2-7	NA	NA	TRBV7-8	CASSPGSYEQYF	TGTGCCAGCAGCCCCGGTAGCTACGAGCAGTACTTC
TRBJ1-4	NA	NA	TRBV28	CASSFWGSYEEKLFF	TGTGCCAGCAGTTTCTGGGGCAGCTATGAGGAAAAACTGTTTTTT
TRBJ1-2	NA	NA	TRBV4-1	CASSQESGAVNYGYTF	TGCGCCAGCAGCCAAGAATCGGGAGCGGTGAACTATGGCTACACCTTC
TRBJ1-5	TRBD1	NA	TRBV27	CASRDRAGSSQPQHF	TGTGCCAGCAGGGACAGGGCCGGTTCCAGTCAGCCCCAGCATTTT
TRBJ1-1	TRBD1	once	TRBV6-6	CASRERGTGRNTEAFF	TGTGCCAGCAGGGAGAGAGGGACAGGGAGAAACACTGAAGCTTTCTTT
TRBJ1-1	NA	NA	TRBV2	CASSDRVNTEAFF	TGTGCCAGCAGTGACAGGGTGAACACTGAAGCTTTCTTT
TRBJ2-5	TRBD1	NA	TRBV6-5	CASSDGQGLETQYF	TGTGCCAGCAGTGACGGACAGGGGTTAGAGACCCAGTACTTC